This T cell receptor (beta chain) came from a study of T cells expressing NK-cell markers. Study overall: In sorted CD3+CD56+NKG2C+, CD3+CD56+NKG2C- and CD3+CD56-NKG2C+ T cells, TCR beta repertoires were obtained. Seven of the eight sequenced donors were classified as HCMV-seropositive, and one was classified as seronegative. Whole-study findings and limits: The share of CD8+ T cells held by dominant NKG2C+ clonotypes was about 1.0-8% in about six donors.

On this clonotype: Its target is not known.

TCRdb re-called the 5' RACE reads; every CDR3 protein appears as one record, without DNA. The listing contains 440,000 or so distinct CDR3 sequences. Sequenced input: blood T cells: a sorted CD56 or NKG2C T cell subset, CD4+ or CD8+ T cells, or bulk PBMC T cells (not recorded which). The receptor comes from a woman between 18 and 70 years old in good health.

The CDR3 loop is CASSSSGGFDEQFF. The rearrangement links TRBV5-6 to TRBJ2-1; no DNA is available, so the TRBD2 call from TCRdb remains unchecked. Germline V CDR1 and CDR2: SGHDT, YYEEEE. The length of the CDR3 is 14 residues.